This T cell receptor beta chain was identified in a study of molecular identifiers for immune sequencing clone quantification. General study points: Barcodes shared by identical TCR molecules could lead to underestimated sizes of highly expanded clones.

Germline CDR1 and CDR2: SGHTA and FQGNSA. The CDR3 loop spans 15 amino acids. With 5 bases clipped from V and 2 bases from J, the junction kept 6 bases outside the gene matches. This clonotype showed up many times. Its antigen is unidentified. For bulk TCR libraries, previously described methods and listed TCR primers were used. TCRdb re-analysed the PCR reads in MiXCR, keeping a single row per CDR3 protein. The sample has some 320,000 distinct CDR3 sequences; 20% to 25% are singletons. It was from 20,000 to 1,000,000 sorted cells, with 10%, 30% or 50% RNA, that naive CD8 libraries came. The J gene is TRBJ2-7, the V gene TRBV7-2, with 10 bases that match TRBD2. This TCR was sampled from a human donor in good health. Some libraries in this study had Jurkat cell RNA spiked in. Specimen: naive CD8+ T cells from blood, with Jurkat cell RNA spiked in. Documented subset: FACS-sorted CD8+CD4-CCR7+CD45RA+ naive T cells. This chain's CDR3 is CASSPSSGGAYEQYF. CDR3 DNA sequence: TGTGCCAGCAGCCCATCAAGCGGGGGGGCCTACGAGCAGTACTTC.